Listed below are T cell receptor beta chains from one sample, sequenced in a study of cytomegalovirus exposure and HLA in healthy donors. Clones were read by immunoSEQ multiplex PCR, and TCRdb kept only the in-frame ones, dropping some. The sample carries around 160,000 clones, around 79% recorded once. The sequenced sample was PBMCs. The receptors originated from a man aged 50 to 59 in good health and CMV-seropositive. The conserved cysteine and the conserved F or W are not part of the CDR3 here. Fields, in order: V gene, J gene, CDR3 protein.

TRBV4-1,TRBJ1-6,ASSQASQGYNSPLH
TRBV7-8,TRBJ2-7,ASSFYGGTGAYEQY
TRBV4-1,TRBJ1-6,ASSQVQPGTGSSPLH
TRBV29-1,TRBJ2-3,SVTGTGRTDTQY
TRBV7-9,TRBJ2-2,ASSPREKSGELF
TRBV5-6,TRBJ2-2,ASSSGVAGVNTGELF
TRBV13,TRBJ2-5,ASSLRQRGGQETQY
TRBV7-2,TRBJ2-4,ASSLDNNIQY
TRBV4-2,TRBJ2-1,ASSQGYSGGAENEQF
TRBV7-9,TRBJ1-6,ASSLFGTGDSPLH
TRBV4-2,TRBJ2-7,ASSPERGAYEQY
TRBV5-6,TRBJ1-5,ASSSGQGLNQPQH
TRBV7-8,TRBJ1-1,ASSYLTGENTEAF
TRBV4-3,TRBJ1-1,ASSQDGTHRAEAF
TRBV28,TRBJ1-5,ASSPGQGVNQPQH
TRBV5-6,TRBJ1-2,ASSPRTGFGYT
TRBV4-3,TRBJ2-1,ASSQDGLAGGHNEQF
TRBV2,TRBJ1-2,ASSVTLGGNYGYT
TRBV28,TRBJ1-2,ASSSPDRFDYGYT
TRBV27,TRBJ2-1,ASSPATSGGAGEQF
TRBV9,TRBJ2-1,ASSKKGGQGAFNEQF
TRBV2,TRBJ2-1,ASSRQGRRIYNEQF
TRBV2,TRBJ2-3,ASSEYLAGGTDTQY
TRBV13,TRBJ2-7,ASSPTTRDRHTQSTYEQY
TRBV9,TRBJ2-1,ASSHSGGSNEQF
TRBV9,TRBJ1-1,ASSVLRGNTEAF
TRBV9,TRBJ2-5,ASSVGAGAETQY
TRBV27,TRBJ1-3,ASSRGTGLPNTIY
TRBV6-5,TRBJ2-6,ASSWGRGTGANVLT
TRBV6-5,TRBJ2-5,ASSQTSVRETQY
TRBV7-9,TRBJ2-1,ASSLLDEQF
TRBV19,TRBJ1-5,ASEEGWSNQPQH
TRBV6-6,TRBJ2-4,ASSPPGGSAKNIQY
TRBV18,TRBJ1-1,ASSPGWQLTVEAF
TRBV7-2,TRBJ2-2,ASSLGTMNTGELF
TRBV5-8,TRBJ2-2,ASSSRGDNTGELF
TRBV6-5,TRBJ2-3,ASRPGQRTDTQY